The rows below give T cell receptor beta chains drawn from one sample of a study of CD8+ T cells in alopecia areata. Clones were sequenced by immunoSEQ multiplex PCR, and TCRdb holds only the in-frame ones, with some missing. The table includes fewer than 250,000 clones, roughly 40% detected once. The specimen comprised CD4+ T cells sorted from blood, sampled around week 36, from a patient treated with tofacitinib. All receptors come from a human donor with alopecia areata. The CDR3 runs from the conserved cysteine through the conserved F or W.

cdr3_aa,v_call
CALPDGDGELFF,TRBV7-2
CASSSLGPSSYNEQFF,TRBV5-1
CASSDLGGGPQETQYF,TRBV6-1
CASSLTGNGNQPQHF,TRBV4-1
CASSTRQTNYEQYF,TRBV19
CSVTGEGETQYF,TRBV29-1
CASSRGGTGARYEQYF,TRBV7-8
CAWSVLRGTEAFF,TRBV30
CAWSVHQRDRGPFF,TRBV30
CATSPRGGSYEQYF,TRBV15
CASSLSPRNNYGYTF,TRBV27
CASSYRGAGYTF,TRBV6-5
CASSFSGSGTDTQYF,TRBV5-1
CASSPPPKTGGYEQYF,TRBV28
CARTEGFFHGYTF,TRBV30
CSASEWDTQYF,TRBV20-1
CASSLDQGHSYEQYF,TRBV11-2
CATSRDVRRSGELFF,TRBV15
CASSRVIQNTGELFF,TRBV2
CASSEVRYTQYF,TRBV6-1
CASSPGQGTTGELFF,TRBV19
CAWSVGGYEQYF,TRBV30
CSVEVRSRDTDTQYF,TRBV29-1
CASSLVGLSYEQYF,TRBV5-1
CATTRDRRYNEQFF,TRBV6-1
CATSRLTGPYEQYF,TRBV7-2
CASSLGESGNQPQHF,TRBV5-1
CAAQREWGTDTQYF,TRBV2
CASSQAMDGPTDTQYF,TRBV4-2
CAALWTATNEKLFF,TRBV30